The 3 T cell receptor beta chains reported below all come from one sample, sequenced in a study of a mutant IDH1 vaccine in newly diagnosed glioma. Some clones are missing from TCRdb's copy, which holds only in-frame ones; the method was immunoSEQ multiplex PCR. This table holds under 65,000 clones, 60% to 85% found once. Specified time point: baseline, week 1 (first vaccination visit). Treatment in this sample: pre-vaccination baseline after standard-of-care therapy. The sample consisted of PBMCs, taken from a glioma patient treated with radiotherapy, temozolomide or both. These receptors were taken from a woman in her thirties or forties with glioma.

The CDR3 DNA is TGTGCCAGCAGACCCCACCCGGGCGCCGGCAATCAGCCCCAGCATTTT. Protein: CASRPHPGAGNQPQHF. V usage is TRBV27 and J usage is TRBJ1-5; no reliable D call. Deletions cut 6 bases from V and 2 bases from J, with 17 bases between. From germline, CDR1 is MNHEY and CDR2 SMNVEV (reference sequence). There are 16 residues in the CDR3.

The chain combines TRBV10-1 with TRBJ2-7; no clear D gene. Germline CDR1 is WNHNN and CDR2 is SYGVQD (reference sequence). V lost 0 bases, J lost 6 bases, and 9 bases lay in between. The CDR3 is 13 residues long. CDR3 sequence: CASSESGGPEQYF. The CDR3 DNA follows: TGCGCCAGCAGTGAGTCAGGTGGGCCCGAGCAGTACTTC.

The chain recombines TRBV7-9 with TRBJ1-1; possibly TRBD1 for D (5 bases). The CDR3 has 13 amino acids. The germline V gene encodes CDR1 SEHNR and CDR2 FQNEAQ (reference sequence). V was cut by 3 bases and J by 3 bases, with 8 bases left in between. This CDR3 reads CASSLTTDTEAFF. CDR3 coding DNA: TGTGCCAGCAGCTTGACGACAGACACTGAAGCTTTCTTT.